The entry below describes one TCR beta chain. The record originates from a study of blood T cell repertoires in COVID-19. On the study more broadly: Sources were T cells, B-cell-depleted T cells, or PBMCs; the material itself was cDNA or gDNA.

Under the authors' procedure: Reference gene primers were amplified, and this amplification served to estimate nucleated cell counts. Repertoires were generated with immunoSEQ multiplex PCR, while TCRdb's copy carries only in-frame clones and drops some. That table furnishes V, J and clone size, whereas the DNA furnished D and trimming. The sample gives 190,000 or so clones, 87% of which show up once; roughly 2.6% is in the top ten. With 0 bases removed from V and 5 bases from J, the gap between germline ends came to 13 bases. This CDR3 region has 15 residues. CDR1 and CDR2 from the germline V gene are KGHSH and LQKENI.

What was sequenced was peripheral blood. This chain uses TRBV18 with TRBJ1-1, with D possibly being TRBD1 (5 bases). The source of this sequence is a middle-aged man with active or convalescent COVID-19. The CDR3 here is CASSPPEGPLTEAFF. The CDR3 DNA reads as TGTGCCAGCTCACCACCGGAGGGACCCTTGACTGAAGCTTTCTTT. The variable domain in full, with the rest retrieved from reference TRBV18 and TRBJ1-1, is NAGVMQNPRHLVRRRGQEARLRCSPMKGHSHVYWYRQLPEEGLKFMVYLQKENIIDESGMPKERFSAEFPKEGPSILRIQQVVRGDSAAYFCASSPPEGPLTEAFFGQGTRLTVV.